The 31 T cell receptor beta chains below come from one sample, sequenced in a study of CD8 T cells in Susac syndrome. A quantity of 0.5 to 1 ug RNA underwent reverse transcription using random hexamers. MiXCR was run by TCRdb on the immunoSEQ multiplex PCR reads, yielding one entry per CDR3 protein. Among around 200,000 distinct CDR3 sequences listed, about 93% were seen once. Source material: CD4+ T cells from PBMCs. The receptors originated from a human donor with Susac syndrome.

The rearrangement links TRBV9 to TRBJ2-7; TRBD2 is a possible D gene (6 bases). Germline V CDR1 and CDR2: SGDLS, YYNGEE. The V end was cut by 0 bases, the J end by 3 bases, with 10 bases between. The CDR3 totals 14 residues. CDR3 bases: TGTGCCAGCAGCGTAGGACTAGGAGACTACGAGCAGTACTTC. Its translation: CASSVGLGDYEQYF.

This clonotype was counted a single time. The chain couples TRBV27 to TRBJ2-4; D ambiguous. This CDR3 comprises 18 residues. Germline V lookup: CDR1 MNHEY, CDR2 SMNVEV (reference sequence). Trimming took 2 bases from V and 0 from J, leaving 17 bases between them. CDR3 sequence (DNA): TGTGCCAGCAGTTTAATCCCACAGACCGAACTAGCCAAAAACATTCAGTACTTC. This codes for CASSLIPQTELAKNIQYF.

The chain employs TRBV24-1 and TRBJ2-2; 7 bases line up with TRBD2. The CDR3 is 17 residues long. Germline CDR1 and CDR2: KGHDR and SFDVKD. After removal of 4 bases from V and 1 base from J, the junction contained 8 bases not matched to a gene. The CDR3 reads CATSDPLAARNTGELFF. CDR3 DNA sequence: TGTGCCACCAGTGACCCTCTAGCGGCTCGGAACACCGGGGAGCTGTTTTTT.

The chain carries TRBV5-1 and TRBJ2-3; the match to TRBD1 covers 12 bases. Germline CDR1 and CDR2: SGHRS and YFSETQ. The CDR3 is 16 amino acids. V lost 2 bases to trimming and J lost 4 bases; unmatched junction nucleotides: 5. DNA for the CDR3: TGCGCCAGCAGCTTCGCGGGACAGGGGGCCTCAGATACGCAGTATTTT. This codes for CASSFAGQGASDTQYF.

V and J are TRBV5-6 and TRBJ2-3; D remains unclear. The CDR3 extends over 14 amino acids. The germline V and J ends were trimmed by 2 bases and 1 base, with 8 bases remaining between them. Germline V gives CDR1 SGHDT, CDR2 YYEEEE. CDR3 DNA sequence: TGTGCCAGCAGCTTACCCTTGGGCACAGATACGCAGTATTTT. This encodes CASSLPLGTDTQYF.

This sequence joins TRBV9 and TRBJ1-1; D is unclear. The CDR3 is 13 residues long. Trimming left V 2 bases short and J 5 bases short, with 10 bases between. The germline V gene has CDR1 SGDLS and CDR2 YYNGEE. CDR3 nucleotide sequence: TGTGCCAGCAGCGTTGCGGTAGGGACTGAAGCTTTCTTT. This codes for CASSVAVGTEAFF. The full variable domain, completed using reference TRBV9 and TRBJ1-1, is DSGVTQTPKHLITATGQRVTLRCSPRSGDLSVYWYQQSLDQGLQFLIQYYNGEERAKGNILERFSAQQFPDLHSELNLSSLELGDSALYFCASSVAVGTEAFFGQGTRLTVV.

The chain is built from TRBV11-3 and TRBJ2-5; D is possibly TRBD1 (6 bases). Germline assignment: CDR1 SGHNT and CDR2 YENEEA. V was cut by 5 bases and J by 2 bases, with 12 bases left in between. The length of the CDR3 is 14 residues. CDR3 sequence: CASSPRTDQETQYF. DNA of the CDR3: TGTGCCAGCAGCCCCAGGACAGATCAAGAGACCCAGTACTTC.

This chain uses TRBV4-3 with TRBJ2-7; 7 nucleotides line up with TRBD2. This CDR3 is 15 amino acids long. J gave up 7 bases and V 0 bases, and 9 bases lay outside the gene matches. Per the germline V gene, CDR1 is LGHNA and CDR2 is YSLEER. CDR3 protein: CASSQEAGRGGEQYF. CDR3 in DNA: TGCGCCAGCAGCCAAGAAGCGGGACGGGGTGGGGAGCAGTACTTC.

This chain links TRBV20-1 with TRBJ1-1, with 7 bases that match TRBD1. Per germline, CDR1 DFQATT and CDR2 SNEGSKA (reference sequence). The CDR3 sequence is 14 residues long. Trimming at V came to 6 bases and at J to 4 bases, leaving 11 bases not matched to a gene. The CDR3 nucleotides are TGCAGTGCGAGCGACAGGGTCTCCGGCACTGAAGCTTTCTTT. It yields the protein CSASDRVSGTEAFF.

The gene calls are TRBV30 and TRBJ1-2, with unresolved D. There are 14 residues in the CDR3. In germline, CDR1 is GTSNPN, CDR2 SVGIG (reference sequence). The V end was cut by 1 base, the J end by 7 bases, with 16 bases between. DNA for the CDR3: TGTGCCTGGAGTGACTCTCCTCGTCCCATTGGCTACACCTTC. Amino acid sequence: CAWSDSPRPIGYTF.

The chain employs TRBV29-1 and TRBJ1-1; no firm D call. The germline gives CDR1 SQVTM, CDR2 ANQGSEA. Trimming stripped 4 bases from V and 0 bases from J, with 9 bases between. The length of the CDR3 is 13 residues. The CDR3 region is CSVARNLNTEAFF. DNA of the CDR3: TGCAGCGTTGCAAGGAATTTGAACACTGAAGCTTTCTTT.

This chain links TRBV6-2 or TRBV6-3 with TRBJ1-1; perhaps TRBD1 as D (6 bases). Looked up from germline, CDR1 is MNHEY and CDR2 is SVGEGT. Trimming shortened V by 0 bases and J by 4 bases, and 12 bases separated the two germline ends. This CDR3 contains 15 residues. CDR3 bases: TGTGCCAGCAGTTACTCGGGGGGCGGTCGCACTGAAGCTTTCTTT. Its translation is CASSYSGGGRTEAFF.

The gene calls are TRBV20-1 and TRBJ2-1, with D uncertain. Germline V lookup: CDR1 DFQATT, CDR2 SNEGSKA (reference sequence). The CDR3 loop spans 14 amino acids. The V gene lost 6 bases and the J gene lost 8 bases, with 20 bases spanning the gap. The CDR3 region is CSAPRRLPGDEQFF. CDR3 nucleotides: TGCAGTGCGCCAAGGCGACTCCCCGGAGATGAGCAGTTCTTC.

The chain combines TRBV5-1 with TRBJ2-7; 8 bases align to TRBD1. Germline V gene sequence: CDR1 SGHRS, CDR2 YFSETQ. CDR3 size: 14 residues. V dropped 0 bases and J dropped 6; count of bases not matched to a gene: 5. CDR3 DNA: TGCGCCAGCAGCTTGGGAGCGACAGGGGTCGAGCAGTACTTC. It encodes CASSLGATGVEQYF. The whole variable domain, filled in from reference TRBV5-1 and TRBJ2-7, reads KAGVTQTPRYLIKTRGQQVTLSCSPISGHRSVSWYQQTPGQGLQFLFEYFSETQRNKGNFPGRFSGRQFSNSRSEMNVSTLELGDSALYLCASSLGATGVEQYFGPGTRLTVT.

J is TRBJ1-1 and V is TRBV20-1; tentatively, D is TRBD1 (6 bases). The V end lost 1 base, the J end lost 1 base, and 10 bases lay between the germline ends. The germline CDR1 and CDR2 sequences are DFQATT and SNEGSKA (reference sequence). This CDR3 has 14 amino acids. The CDR3, as DNA: TGCAGTGCTAGAGCAGGGGATACGAACACTGAAGCTTTCTTT. As protein: CSARAGDTNTEAFF.

The gene calls are TRBV18 and TRBJ1-1; no reliable D call. V lost 3 bases, J lost 4 bases, and 15 bases lay in between. The CDR3 consists of 15 residues. Germline V gives CDR1 KGHSH, CDR2 LQKENI. CDR3 nucleotide sequence: TGTGCCAGCTCACCTAGGGCAGGCGCGGGCACTGAAGCTTTCTTT. Residues: CASSPRAGAGTEAFF.

The chain combines TRBV9 with TRBJ2-5; 9 nucleotides align to TRBD1. This CDR3 is built from 15 residues. Germline V CDR1 and CDR2: SGDLS, YYNGEE. V lost 3 bases to trimming and J lost 4 bases; unmatched junction nucleotides: 7. The CDR3 bases are TGTGCCAGCAGCGCGGGACAGGGAGGTCGAGAGACCCAGTACTTC. It is translated as CASSAGQGGRETQYF. Full variable domain (outside the CDR3, taken from reference TRBV9 and TRBJ2-5): DSGVTQTPKHLITATGQRVTLRCSPRSGDLSVYWYQQSLDQGLQFLIQYYNGEERAKGNILERFSAQQFPDLHSELNLSSLELGDSALYFCASSAGQGGRETQYFGPGTRLLVL.

This chain links TRBV27 with TRBJ2-7; D possibly corresponds to TRBD2 (5 bases). Germline V gene data show CDR1 as MNHEY and CDR2 as SMNVEV (reference sequence). V was cut by 3 bases and J by 6 bases, with 9 bases left in between. This CDR3 spans 12 amino acids. CDR3: CASSLIEGEQYF. The CDR3 DNA reads as TGTGCCAGCAGTTTGATTGAGGGCGAGCAGTACTTC.

The rearrangement joins TRBV9 to TRBJ2-3; D is possibly TRBD1 (5 bases). Germline V lookup: CDR1 SGDLS, CDR2 YYNGEE. Trimming removed 4 bases from V and 5 bases from J, with 8 bases in between. This CDR3 comprises 12 residues. Written as DNA, the CDR3 is TGTGCCAGCAGCAGGGGTGGAGATACGCAGTATTTT. It specifies CASSRGGDTQYF.

J is TRBJ2-5 and V is TRBV28; TRBD1 might be the D (6 bases). The CDR3 is made up of 14 amino acids. V dropped 5 bases and J dropped 1 base, with 11 bases sitting between them. Germline V gives CDR1 MDHEN, CDR2 SYDVKM. In nucleotides, the CDR3 is TGTGCCAGCAGTCGCTCGACAGGCCAAGAGACCCAGTACTTC. Translation gives CASSRSTGQETQYF.

The chain recombines TRBV4-1 with TRBJ2-1; no reliable D call. Germline V gives CDR1 MGHRA, CDR2 YSYEKL. CDR3 length: 12 residues. V gave up 0 bases and J gave up 12 bases, with 9 bases separating them. CDR3 DNA sequence: TGCGCCAGCAGCCAAGAGGCGACCTCGCAGTTCTTC. Its translation: CASSQEATSQFF.

The gene calls are TRBV30 and TRBJ1-3; D is unclear. CDR3 length equals 14 residues. V was trimmed by 3 bases and J by 0 bases, leaving 9 bases between them. Germline lookup yields CDR1 GTSNPN and CDR2 SVGIG (reference sequence). CDR3 bases: TGTGCCTGGAGACGCAGGACCTCTGGAAACACCATATATTTT. Translated: CAWRRRTSGNTIYF.

The chain uses TRBV6-5 and TRBJ2-7; a possible D gene is TRBD2 (7 bases). The CDR3 extends over 14 amino acids. Germline CDR1 reads MNHEY; CDR2 reads SVGAGI. Deletions cut 2 bases from V and 4 bases from J, with 12 bases between. CDR3 residues: CASSYGGGQYEQYF. For the CDR3, the DNA is TGTGCCAGCAGTTACGGGGGGGGGCAATACGAGCAGTACTTC.

V gene TRBV20-1 combines with J gene TRBJ2-1; the D gene could be TRBD1 or TRBD2 (7 bases each). In germline, CDR1 is DFQATT, CDR2 SNEGSKA (reference sequence). The CDR3 totals 16 residues. V was pared by 3 bases and J by 8 bases, with 23 bases between. The CDR3 nucleotides are TGCAGTGCTAGTGGCTCCAGGGGGGGGAGCTTAGATGAGCAGTTCTTC. Protein: CSASGSRGGSLDEQFF.

This clonotype was detected only once. V is TRBV2 and J is TRBJ2-7, with D unclear. CDR3 size: 15 residues. Germline lookup yields CDR1 SNHLY and CDR2 FYNNEI. Trimming shortened V by 1 base and J by 3 bases, and 13 bases separated the two germline ends. The DNA for the CDR3 is TGTGCCAGCAGTGAAGGGGCGATGGGTTTCTACGAGCAGTACTTC. This gives the protein CASSEGAMGFYEQYF.

The chain has TRBV20-1 and TRBJ2-1; 11 bases map to TRBD2. V was pared by 1 base and J by 7 bases, with 9 bases of the junction left unmatched. The germline gives CDR1 DFQATT, CDR2 SNEGSKA (reference sequence). This CDR3 has 16 amino acids. The CDR3 DNA is TGCAGTGCTAGAGCATTAGGACTAGCGGGTTATAATGAGCAGTTCTTC. This codes for CSARALGLAGYNEQFF.

This sequence joins TRBV2 and TRBJ2-1; TRBD2 matches at 8 bases. The CDR3 runs to 16 residues. V lost 6 bases, J lost 9 bases, and 16 bases stayed unmatched. Germline-derived CDR1 and CDR2 are SNHLY and FYNNEI. As DNA, the CDR3 is TGTGCCAGCAGACTACTCCCGGGACTAGTGGGCACTGAGCAGTTCTTC. Amino acid sequence: CASRLLPGLVGTEQFF.

The chain recombines TRBV20-1 with TRBJ1-1; D is unresolved. Germline CDR1 DFQATT, CDR2 SNEGSKA (reference sequence). The length of the CDR3 is 14 residues. Between the trimmed V and J ends, which lost 2 bases and 0 bases, there was a span of 10 bases. CDR3 in DNA: TGCAGTGCTAGAATCCCAGGTTTGAACACTGAAGCTTTCTTT. It encodes CSARIPGLNTEAFF.

The rearrangement uses TRBV5-4 and TRBJ2-3; 8 bases are shared with TRBD2. From germline, CDR1 is SGHNT and CDR2 YYREEE (reference sequence). There are 15 residues in the CDR3. V lost 0 bases, J lost 5 bases, and 5 bases stayed unmatched. CDR3 sequence: CASSLGLARGDTQYF. As DNA, the CDR3 is TGTGCCAGCAGCTTGGGACTAGCGCGGGGAGATACGCAGTATTTT. The full variable domain, its missing parts supplied by reference TRBV5-4 and TRBJ2-3, is ETGVTQSPTHLIKTRGQQVTLRCSSQSGHNTVSWYQQALGQGPQFIFQYYREEENGRGNFPPRFSGLQFPNYSSELNVNALELDDSALYLCASSLGLARGDTQYFGPGTRLTVL.

This clonotype has only one observation. The chain uses TRBV3-1 and TRBJ1-1; 7 positions match TRBD1. J was trimmed by 5 bases and V by 0 bases; bases with no gene match: 6. This CDR3 contains 15 residues. CDR1 and CDR2 (germline): LGHDT, YNNKEL (reference sequence). The CDR3 DNA follows: TGTGCCAGCAGCCAAGATCATCAGGGGGGGACTGAAGCTTTCTTT. Translating it yields CASSQDHQGGTEAFF.

The CDR3 DNA is TGTGCCATCAGTGAGTCGTCGAATCAGCCCCAGCATTTT. It yields the protein CAISESSNQPQHF. V gene TRBV10-3 combines with J gene TRBJ1-5; D is unresolved. In germline, CDR1 is ENHRY, CDR2 SYGVKD. The CDR3 has 13 residues. The ends were cut back, 0 bases at V and 4 bases at J, with 4 bases in the middle.